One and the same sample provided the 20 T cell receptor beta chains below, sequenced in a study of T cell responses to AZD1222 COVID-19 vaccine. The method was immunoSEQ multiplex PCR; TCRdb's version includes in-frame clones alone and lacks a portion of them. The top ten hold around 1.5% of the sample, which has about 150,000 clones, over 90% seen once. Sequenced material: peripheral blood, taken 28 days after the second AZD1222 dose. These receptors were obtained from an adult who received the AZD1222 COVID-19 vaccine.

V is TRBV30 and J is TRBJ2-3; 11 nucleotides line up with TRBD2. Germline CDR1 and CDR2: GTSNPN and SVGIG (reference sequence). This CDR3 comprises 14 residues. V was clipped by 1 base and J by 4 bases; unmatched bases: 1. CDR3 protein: CAWSGLAGPDTQYF. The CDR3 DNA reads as TGTGCCTGGAGTGGACTAGCGGGACCAGATACGCAGTATTTT.

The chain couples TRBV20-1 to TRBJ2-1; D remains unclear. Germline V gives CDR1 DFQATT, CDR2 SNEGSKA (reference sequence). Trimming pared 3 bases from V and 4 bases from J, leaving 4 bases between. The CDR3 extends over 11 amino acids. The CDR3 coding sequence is TGCAGTGCTAGGTCTTACAATGAGCAGTTCTTC. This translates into CSARSYNEQFF.

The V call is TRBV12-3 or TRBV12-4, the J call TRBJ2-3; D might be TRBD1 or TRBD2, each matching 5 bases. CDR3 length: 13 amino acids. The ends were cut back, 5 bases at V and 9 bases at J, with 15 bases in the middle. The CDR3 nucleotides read TGTGCCAGCAGTAAAACCGGGGCCGAGACGCAGTATTTT. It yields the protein CASSKTGAETQYF.

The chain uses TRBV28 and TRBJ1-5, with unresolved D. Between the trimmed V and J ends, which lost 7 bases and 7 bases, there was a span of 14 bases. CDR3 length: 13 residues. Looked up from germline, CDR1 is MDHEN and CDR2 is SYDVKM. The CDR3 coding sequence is TGTGCCAGCAATGAACCGAATAGCCAGCCCCAGCATTTT. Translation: CASNEPNSQPQHF.

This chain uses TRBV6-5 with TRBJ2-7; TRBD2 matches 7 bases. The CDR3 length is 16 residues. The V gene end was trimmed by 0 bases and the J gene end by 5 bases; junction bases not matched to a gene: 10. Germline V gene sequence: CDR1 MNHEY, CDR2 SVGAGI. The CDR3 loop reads CASSYSWVPGGDEQYF. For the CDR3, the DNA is TGTGCCAGCAGTTACTCATGGGTTCCGGGAGGAGACGAGCAGTACTTC.

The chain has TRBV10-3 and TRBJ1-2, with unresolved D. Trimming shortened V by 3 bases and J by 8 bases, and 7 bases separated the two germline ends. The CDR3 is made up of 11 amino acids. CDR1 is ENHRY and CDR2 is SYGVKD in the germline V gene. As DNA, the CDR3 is TGTGCCATCAGTGATGGCTCAGGCTACACCTTC. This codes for CAISDGSGYTF.

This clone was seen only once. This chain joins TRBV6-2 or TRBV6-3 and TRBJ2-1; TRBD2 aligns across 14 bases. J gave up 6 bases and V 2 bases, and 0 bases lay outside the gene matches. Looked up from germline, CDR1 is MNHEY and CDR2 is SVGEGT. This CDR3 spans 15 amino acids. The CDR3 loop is CASSYGTSGGNEQFF. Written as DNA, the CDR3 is TGTGCCAGCAGTTACGGGACTAGCGGGGGCAATGAGCAGTTCTTC.

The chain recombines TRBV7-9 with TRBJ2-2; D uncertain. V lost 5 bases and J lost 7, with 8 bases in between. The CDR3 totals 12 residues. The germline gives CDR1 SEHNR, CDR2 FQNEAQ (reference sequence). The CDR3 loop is CASSLSVGELFF. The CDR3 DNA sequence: TGTGCCAGCAGCCTATCCGTCGGGGAGCTGTTTTTT.

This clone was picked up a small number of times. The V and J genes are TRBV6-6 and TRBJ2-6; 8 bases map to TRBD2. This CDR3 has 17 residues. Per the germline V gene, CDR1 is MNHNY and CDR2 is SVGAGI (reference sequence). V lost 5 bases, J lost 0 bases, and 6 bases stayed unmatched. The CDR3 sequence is CASSRSGGTSGANVLTF. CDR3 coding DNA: TGTGCCAGCAGTAGATCGGGGGGGACCTCTGGGGCCAACGTCCTGACTTTC.

The CDR3, as DNA: TGTGCCAGCAGCTTAGGACAGCCCTACGAGCAGTACTTC. Its translation is CASSLGQPYEQYF. The chain has TRBV7-6 and TRBJ2-7; the D gene is possibly TRBD1 (5 bases). V lost 1 base, J lost 2 bases, and 6 bases lay in between. CDR1 is SGHVS, CDR2 FNYEAQ, per germline. The CDR3 runs to 13 residues.

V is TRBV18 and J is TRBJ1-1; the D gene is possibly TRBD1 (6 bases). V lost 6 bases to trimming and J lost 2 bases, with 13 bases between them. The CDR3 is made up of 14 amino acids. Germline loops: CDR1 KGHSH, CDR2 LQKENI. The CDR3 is CASSPTQGNTEAFF. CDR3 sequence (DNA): TGTGCCAGCTCCCCAACACAGGGAAACACTGAAGCTTTCTTT.

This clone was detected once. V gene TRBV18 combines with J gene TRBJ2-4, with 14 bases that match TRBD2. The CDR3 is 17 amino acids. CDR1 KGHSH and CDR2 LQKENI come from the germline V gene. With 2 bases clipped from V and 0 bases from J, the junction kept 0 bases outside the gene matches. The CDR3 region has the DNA TGTGCCAGCTCACCAGGGACTAGCGGGGGAGCCAAAAACATTCAGTACTTC. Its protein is CASSPGTSGGAKNIQYF. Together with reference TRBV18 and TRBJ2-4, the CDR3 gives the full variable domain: NAGVMQNPRHLVRRRGQEARLRCSPMKGHSHVYWYRQLPEEGLKFMVYLQKENIIDESGMPKERFSAEFPKEGPSILRIQQVVRGDSAAYFCASSPGTSGGAKNIQYFGAGTRLSVL.

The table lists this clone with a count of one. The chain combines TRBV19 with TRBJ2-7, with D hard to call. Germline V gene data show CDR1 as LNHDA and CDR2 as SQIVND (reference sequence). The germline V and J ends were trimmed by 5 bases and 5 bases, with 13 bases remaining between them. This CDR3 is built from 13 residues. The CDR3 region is CASSSRQRDEQYF. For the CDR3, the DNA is TGTGCCAGTAGTTCCAGACAACGAGACGAGCAGTACTTC.

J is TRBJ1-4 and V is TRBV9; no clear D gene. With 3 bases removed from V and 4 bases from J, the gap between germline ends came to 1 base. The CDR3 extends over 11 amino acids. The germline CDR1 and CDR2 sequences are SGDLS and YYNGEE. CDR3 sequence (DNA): TGTGCCAGCAGCGGTAATGAAAAACTGTTTTTT. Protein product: CASSGNEKLFF. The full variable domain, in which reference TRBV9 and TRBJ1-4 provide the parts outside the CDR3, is DSGVTQTPKHLITATGQRVTLRCSPRSGDLSVYWYQQSLDQGLQFLIQYYNGEERAKGNILERFSAQQFPDLHSELNLSSLELGDSALYFCASSGNEKLFFGSGTQLSVL.

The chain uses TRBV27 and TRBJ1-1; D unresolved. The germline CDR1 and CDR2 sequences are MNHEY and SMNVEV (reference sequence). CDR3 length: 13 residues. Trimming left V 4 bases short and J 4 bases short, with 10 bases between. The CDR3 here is CASSSRGGTEAFF. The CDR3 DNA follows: TGTGCCAGCAGTTCGCGAGGAGGCACTGAAGCTTTCTTT.

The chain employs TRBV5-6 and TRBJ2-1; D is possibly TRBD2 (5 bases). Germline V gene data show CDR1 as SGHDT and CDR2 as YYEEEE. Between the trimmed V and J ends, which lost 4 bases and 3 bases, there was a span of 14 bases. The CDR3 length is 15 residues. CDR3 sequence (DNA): TGTGCCAGCAGCCTTGGGAGTCGGAACTACAATGAGCAGTTCTTC. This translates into CASSLGSRNYNEQFF.

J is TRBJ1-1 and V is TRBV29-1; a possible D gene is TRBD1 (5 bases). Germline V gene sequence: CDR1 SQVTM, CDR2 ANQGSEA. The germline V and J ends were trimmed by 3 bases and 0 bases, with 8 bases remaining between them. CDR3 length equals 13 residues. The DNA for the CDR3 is TGCAGCGTTGACAGGGTGTTGAACACTGAAGCTTTCTTT. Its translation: CSVDRVLNTEAFF.

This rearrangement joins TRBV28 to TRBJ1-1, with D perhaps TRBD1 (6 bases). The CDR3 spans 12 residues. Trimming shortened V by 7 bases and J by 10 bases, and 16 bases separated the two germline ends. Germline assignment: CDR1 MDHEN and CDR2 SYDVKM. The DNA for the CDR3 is TGTGCCAGCATCCGCCAGGGGAGGGGAGCTTTCTTT. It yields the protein CASIRQGRGAFF.

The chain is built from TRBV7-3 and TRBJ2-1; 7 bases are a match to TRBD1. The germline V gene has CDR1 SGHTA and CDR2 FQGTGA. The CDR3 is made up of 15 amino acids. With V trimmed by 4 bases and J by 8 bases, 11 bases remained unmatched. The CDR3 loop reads CASSSSTGIKDEQFF. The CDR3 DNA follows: TGTGCCAGCAGCTCGTCGACAGGGATAAAGGATGAGCAGTTCTTC.

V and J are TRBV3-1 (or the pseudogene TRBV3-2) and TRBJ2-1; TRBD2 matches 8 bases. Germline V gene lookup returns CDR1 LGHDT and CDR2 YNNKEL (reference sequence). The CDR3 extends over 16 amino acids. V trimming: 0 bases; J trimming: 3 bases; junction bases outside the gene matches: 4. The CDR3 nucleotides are TGTGCCAGCAGCCAAGATGCGGGAGGCCTCTACAATGAGCAGTTCTTC. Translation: CASSQDAGGLYNEQFF.